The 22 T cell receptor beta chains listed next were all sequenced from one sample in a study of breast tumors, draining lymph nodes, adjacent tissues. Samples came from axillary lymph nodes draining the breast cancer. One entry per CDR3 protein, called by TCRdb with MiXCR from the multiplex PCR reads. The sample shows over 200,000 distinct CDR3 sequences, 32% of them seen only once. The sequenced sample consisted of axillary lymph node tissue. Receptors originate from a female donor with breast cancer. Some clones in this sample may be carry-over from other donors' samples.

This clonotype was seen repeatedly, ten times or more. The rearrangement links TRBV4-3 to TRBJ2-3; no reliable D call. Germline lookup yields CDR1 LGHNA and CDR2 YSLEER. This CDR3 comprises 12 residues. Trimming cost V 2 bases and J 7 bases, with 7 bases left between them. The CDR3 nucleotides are TGCGCCAGCAGCCAATCTCGGAATACGCAGTATTTT. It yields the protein CASSQSRNTQYF.

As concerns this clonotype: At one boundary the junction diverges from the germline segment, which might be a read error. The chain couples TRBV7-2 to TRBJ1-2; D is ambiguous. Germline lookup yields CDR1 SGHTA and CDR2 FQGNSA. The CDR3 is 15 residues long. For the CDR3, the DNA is TGTGCCAGCACCTCTTCTCCGGGAACTAACTATGGCTACCCCTTC. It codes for CASTSSPGTNYGYPF.

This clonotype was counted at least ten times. CDR3 DNA sequence: TGTGCCAGCAGCTTGGGGGCTGAAGCTTTCTTT. As protein: CASSLGAEAFF. The chain couples TRBV5-4 to TRBJ1-1; no clear D gene. The V end was cut by 0 bases, the J end by 6 bases, with 3 bases between. Germline assignment: CDR1 SGHNT and CDR2 YYREEE (reference sequence). The CDR3 spans 11 residues.

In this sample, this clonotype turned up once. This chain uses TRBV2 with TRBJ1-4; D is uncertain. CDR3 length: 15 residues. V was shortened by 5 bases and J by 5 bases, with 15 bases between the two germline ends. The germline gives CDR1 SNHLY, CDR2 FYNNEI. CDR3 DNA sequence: TGTGCCAGCAGTCGACACCCTAGCGGGAATGAAAAACTGTTTTTT. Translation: CASSRHPSGNEKLFF. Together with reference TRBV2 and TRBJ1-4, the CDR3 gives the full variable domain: EPEVTQTPSHQVTQMGQEVILRCVPISNHLYFYWYRQILGQKVEFLVSFYNNEISEKSEIFDDQFSVERPDGSNFTLKIRSTKLEDSAMYFCASSRHPSGNEKLFFGSGTQLSVL.

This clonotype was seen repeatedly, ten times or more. The CDR3 here is CASSWTSGKSYEQYF. For the CDR3, the DNA is TGTGCCAGCAGCTGGACTAGCGGGAAATCCTACGAGCAGTACTTC. V is TRBV7-8 and J is TRBJ2-7; 12 nucleotides align to TRBD2. The germline gives CDR1 SGHVS, CDR2 FQNEAQ. The length of the CDR3 is 15 residues. V lost 4 bases to trimming and J lost 1 base; unmatched junction nucleotides: 2.

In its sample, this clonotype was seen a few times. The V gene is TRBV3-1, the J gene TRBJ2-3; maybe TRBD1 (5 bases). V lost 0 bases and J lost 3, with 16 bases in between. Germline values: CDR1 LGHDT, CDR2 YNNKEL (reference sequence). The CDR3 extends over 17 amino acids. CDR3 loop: CASSQDLDIFWTDTQYF. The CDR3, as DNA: TGTGCCAGCAGCCAAGATCTGGACATCTTCTGGACAGATACGCAGTATTTT.

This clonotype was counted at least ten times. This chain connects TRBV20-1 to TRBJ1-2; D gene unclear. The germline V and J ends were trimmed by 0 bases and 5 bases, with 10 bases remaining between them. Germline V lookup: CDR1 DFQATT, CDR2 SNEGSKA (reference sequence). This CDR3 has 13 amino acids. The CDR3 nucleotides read TGCAGTGCTAGAGATCCCAGGAGATATGGCTACACCTTC. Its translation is CSARDPRRYGYTF.

DNA of the CDR3: TGCGCCAGCAGCCAAGATTTCGCTGGGACAGGCTCCTACAATGAGCAGTTCTTC. Amino acid sequence: CASSQDFAGTGSYNEQFF. The chain joins TRBV4-3 to TRBJ2-1, with 8 bases lining up with TRBD1. The germline CDR1 and CDR2 sequences are LGHNA and YSLEER. CDR3 size: 18 residues. V shed 0 bases and J 0 bases; nucleotides not matched to a gene: 7.

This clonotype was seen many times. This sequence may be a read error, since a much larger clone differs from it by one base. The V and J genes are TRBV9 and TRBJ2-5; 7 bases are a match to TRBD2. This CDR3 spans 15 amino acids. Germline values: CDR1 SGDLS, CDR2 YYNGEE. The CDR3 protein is CASSVTWAGAETPYF. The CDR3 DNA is TGTGCCAGCAGCGTAACTTGGGCGGGAGCTGAGACCCCGTACTTC. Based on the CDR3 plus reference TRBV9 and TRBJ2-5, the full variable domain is DSGVTQTPKHLITATGQRVTLRCSPRSGDLSVYWYQQSLDQGLQFLIQYYNGEERAKGNILERFSAQQFPDLHSELNLSSLELGDSALYFCASSVTWAGAETPYFGPGTRLLVL.

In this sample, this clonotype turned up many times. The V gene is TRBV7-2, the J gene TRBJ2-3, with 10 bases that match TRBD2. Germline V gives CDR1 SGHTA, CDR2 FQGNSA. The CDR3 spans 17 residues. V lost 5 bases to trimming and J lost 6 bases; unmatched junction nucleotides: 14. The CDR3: CASSPARGLARGDTQYF. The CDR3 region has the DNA TGTGCCAGCAGCCCGGCCCGGGGACTAGCGAGAGGGGATACGCAGTATTTT.

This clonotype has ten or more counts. The CDR3 DNA is TGTGCCAGCAGTTACAGCCCTGGTCTAGCAAGTGCCGGGGAGCTGTTTTTT. Translated: CASSYSPGLASAGELFF. This rearrangement joins TRBV6-5 to TRBJ2-2; a possible D gene is TRBD2 (5 bases). Trimming pared 2 bases from V and 6 bases from J, leaving 19 bases between. There are 17 residues in the CDR3. Germline-derived CDR1 and CDR2 are MNHEY and SVGAGI.

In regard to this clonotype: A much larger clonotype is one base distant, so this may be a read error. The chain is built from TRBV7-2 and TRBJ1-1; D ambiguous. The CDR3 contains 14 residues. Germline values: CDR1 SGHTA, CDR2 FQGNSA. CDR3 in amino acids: CASSLTRMNTEASF. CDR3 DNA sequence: TGTGCCAGCAGCTTGACCAGGATGAACACTGAAGCTTCCTTT.

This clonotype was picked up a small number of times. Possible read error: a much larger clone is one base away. CDR3 loop: CASSRQGLANTGELSF. The CDR3 DNA reads TGTGCCAGCAGCAGACAGGGTCTAGCGAACACCGGGGAGCTGTCTTTT. The rearrangement uses TRBV7-8 and TRBJ2-2; possible D gene TRBD1, 7 bases. This CDR3 is built from 16 residues. Germline V gene data show CDR1 as SGHVS and CDR2 as FQNEAQ.

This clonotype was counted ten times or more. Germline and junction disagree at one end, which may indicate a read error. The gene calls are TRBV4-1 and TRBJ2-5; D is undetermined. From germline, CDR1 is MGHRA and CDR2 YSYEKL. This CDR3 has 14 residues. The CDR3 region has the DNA TGCGCCAACAGCCAAGATGAGGTAAAGAGAACCCAGTACTTC. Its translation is CANSQDEVKRTQYF.

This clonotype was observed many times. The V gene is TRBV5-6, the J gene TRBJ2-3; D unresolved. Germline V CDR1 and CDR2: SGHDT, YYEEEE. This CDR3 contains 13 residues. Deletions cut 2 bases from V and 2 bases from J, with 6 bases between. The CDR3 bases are TGTGCCAGCAGCTTTTTCTCCACAGATACGCAGTATTTT. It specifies CASSFFSTDTQYF.

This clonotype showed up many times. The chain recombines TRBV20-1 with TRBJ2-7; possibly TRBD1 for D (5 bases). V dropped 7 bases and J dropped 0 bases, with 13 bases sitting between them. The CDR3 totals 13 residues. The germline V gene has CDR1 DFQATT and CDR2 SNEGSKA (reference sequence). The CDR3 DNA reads TGCAGTGGCTTGGGGCAGGGCTCCTACGAGCAGTACTTC. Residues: CSGLGQGSYEQYF.

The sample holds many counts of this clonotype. CDR3: CASRGLALNTGELFF. The CDR3 region has the DNA TGTGCCAGCAGAGGGCTAGCGTTGAACACCGGGGAGCTGTTTTTT. J is TRBJ2-2 and V is TRBV7-2; maybe TRBD2 (6 bases). CDR3 length equals 15 residues. Trimming took 6 bases from V and 1 from J, leaving 12 bases between them. Germline CDR1 reads SGHTA; CDR2 reads FQGNSA.

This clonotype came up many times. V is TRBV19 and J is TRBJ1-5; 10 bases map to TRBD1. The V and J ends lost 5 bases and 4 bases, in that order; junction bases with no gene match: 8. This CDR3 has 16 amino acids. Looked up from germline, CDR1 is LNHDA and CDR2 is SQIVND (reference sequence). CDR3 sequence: CASSFTWTGGNQPQHF. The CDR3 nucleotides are TGTGCCAGTAGTTTCACTTGGACAGGGGGAAATCAGCCCCAGCATTTT.

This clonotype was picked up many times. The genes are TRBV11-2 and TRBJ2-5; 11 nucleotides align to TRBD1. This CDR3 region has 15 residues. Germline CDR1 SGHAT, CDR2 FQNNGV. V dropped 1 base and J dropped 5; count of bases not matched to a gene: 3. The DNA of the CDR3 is TGTGCCAGCAGCTTAGCGGGACAGGGGGTCGAGACCCAGTACTTC. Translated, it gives CASSLAGQGVETQYF.

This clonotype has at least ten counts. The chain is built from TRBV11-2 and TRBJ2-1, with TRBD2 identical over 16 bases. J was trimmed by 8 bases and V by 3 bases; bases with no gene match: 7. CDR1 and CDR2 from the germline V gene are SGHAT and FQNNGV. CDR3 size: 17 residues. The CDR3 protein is CASSLDFGTSGRDEQFF. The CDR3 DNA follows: TGTGCCAGCAGCTTGGACTTCGGGACTAGCGGGAGGGATGAGCAGTTCTTC.

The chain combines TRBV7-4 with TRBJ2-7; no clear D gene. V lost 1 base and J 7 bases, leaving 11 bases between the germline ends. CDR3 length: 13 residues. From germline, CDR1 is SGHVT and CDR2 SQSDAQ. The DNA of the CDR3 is TGTGCCAGCAGCTTAGGGTGTCAAGGGGAGCAGTACTTC. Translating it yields CASSLGCQGEQYF.

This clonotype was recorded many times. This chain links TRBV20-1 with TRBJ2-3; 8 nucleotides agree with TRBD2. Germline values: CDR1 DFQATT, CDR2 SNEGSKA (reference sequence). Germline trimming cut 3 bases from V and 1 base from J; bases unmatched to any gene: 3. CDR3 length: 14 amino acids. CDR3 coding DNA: TGCAGTGCTAGTCTAGCGGGTGGCACAGATACGCAGTATTTT. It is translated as CSASLAGGTDTQYF.